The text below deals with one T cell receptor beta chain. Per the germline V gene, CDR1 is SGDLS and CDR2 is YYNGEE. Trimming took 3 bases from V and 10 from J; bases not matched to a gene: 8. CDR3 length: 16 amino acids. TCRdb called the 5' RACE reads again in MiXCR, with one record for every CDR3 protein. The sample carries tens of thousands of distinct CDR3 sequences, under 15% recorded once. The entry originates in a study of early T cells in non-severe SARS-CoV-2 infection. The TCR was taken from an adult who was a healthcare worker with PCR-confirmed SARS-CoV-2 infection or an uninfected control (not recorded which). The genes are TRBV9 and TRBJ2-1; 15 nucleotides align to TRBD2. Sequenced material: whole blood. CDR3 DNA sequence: TGTGCCAGCAGCGCTGGACTAGCGGGAGGGCCTCGAGAGCAGTTCTTC. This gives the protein CASSAGLAGGPREQFF.